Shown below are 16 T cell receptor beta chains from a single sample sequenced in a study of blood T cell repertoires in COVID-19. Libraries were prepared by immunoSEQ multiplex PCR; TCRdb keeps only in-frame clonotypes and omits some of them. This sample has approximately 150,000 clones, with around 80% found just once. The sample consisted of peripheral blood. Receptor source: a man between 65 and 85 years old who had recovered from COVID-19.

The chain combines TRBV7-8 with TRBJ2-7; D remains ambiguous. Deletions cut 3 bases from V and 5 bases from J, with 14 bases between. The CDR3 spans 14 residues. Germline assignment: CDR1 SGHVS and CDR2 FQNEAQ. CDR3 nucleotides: TGTGCCAGCAGCTTTAATCTTAACTCTGACGAGCAGTACTTC. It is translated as CASSFNLNSDEQYF.

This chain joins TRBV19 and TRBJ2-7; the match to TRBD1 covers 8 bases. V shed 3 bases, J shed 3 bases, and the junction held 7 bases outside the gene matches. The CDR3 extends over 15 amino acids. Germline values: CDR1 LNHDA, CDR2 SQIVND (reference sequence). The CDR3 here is CASSIRGQGGYEQYF. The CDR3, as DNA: TGTGCCAGTAGTATTCGTGGACAGGGAGGCTACGAGCAGTACTTC.

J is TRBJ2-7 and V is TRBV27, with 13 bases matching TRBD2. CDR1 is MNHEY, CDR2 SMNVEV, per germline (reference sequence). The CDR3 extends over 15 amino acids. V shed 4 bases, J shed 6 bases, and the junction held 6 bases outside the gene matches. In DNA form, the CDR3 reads TGTGCCAGCAGTTGGGGACTAGCGGGATTCGGCGAGCAGTACTTC. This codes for CASSWGLAGFGEQYF.

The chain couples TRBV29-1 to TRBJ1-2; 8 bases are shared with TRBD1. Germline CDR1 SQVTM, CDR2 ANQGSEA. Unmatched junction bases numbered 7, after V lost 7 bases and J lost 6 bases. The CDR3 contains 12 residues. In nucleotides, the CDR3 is TGCAGCGGGGAGACAGGGGTCGATGGCTACACCTTC. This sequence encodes CSGETGVDGYTF.

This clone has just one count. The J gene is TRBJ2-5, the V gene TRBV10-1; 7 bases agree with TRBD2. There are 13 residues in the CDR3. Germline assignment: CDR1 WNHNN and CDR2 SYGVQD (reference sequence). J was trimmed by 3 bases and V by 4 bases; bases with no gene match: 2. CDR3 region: CASSGAGEETQYF. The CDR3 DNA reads TGCGCCAGCAGTGGGGCGGGAGAAGAGACCCAGTACTTC.

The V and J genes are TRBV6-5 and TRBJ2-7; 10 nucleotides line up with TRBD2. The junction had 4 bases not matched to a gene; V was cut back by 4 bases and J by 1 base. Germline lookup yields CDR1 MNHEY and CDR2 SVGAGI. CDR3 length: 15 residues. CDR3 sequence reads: CASSWGTSVSYEQYF. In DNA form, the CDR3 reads TGTGCCAGCAGTTGGGGGACTAGCGTTTCCTACGAGCAGTACTTC.

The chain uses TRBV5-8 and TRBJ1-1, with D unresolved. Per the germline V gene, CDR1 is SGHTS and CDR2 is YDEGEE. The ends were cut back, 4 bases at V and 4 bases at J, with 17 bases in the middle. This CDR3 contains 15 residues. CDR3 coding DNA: TGTGCCAGCAGCCCAGGAGGAGGGTTGGGCACTGAAGCTTTCTTT. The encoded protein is CASSPGGGLGTEAFF.

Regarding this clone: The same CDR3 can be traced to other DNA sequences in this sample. CDR3: CASSTSGNSGNTIYF. DNA for the CDR3: TGTGCCAGCAGCACCAGCGGGAACTCTGGAAACACCATATATTTT. The rearrangement uses TRBV9 and TRBJ1-3; D unclear. Germline CDR1 is SGDLS and CDR2 is YYNGEE. V lost 4 bases to trimming and J lost 0 bases, with 11 bases between them. The CDR3 contains 15 residues.

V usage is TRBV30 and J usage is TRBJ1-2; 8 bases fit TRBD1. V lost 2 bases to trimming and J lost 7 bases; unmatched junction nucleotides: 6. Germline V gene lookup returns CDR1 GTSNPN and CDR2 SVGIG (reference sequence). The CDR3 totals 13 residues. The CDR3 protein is CAWSPSGQVGYTF. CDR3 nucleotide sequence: TGTGCCTGGAGTCCCTCGGGACAGGTTGGCTACACCTTC.

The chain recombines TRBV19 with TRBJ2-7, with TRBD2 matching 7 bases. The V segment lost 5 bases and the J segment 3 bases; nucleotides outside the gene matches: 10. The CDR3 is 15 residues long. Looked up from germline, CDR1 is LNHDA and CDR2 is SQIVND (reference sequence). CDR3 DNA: TGTGCCAGTAGTTTTGACGGGACTACATTCTACGAGCAGTACTTC. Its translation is CASSFDGTTFYEQYF.

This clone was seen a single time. CDR3 residues: CASSPWTGGWDQPQHF. The CDR3 nucleotides read TGTGCCAGCAGTCCCTGGACAGGGGGATGGGATCAGCCCCAGCATTTT. The chain couples TRBV27 to TRBJ1-5; 10 bases agree with TRBD1. J lost 5 bases, V lost 5 bases, and 9 bases had no gene match. This CDR3 comprises 16 residues. The V gene's germline CDR1 is MNHEY and CDR2 SMNVEV (reference sequence).

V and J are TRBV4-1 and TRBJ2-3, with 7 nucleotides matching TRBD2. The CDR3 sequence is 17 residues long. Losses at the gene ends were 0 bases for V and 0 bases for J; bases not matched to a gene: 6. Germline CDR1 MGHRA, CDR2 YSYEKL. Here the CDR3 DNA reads TGCGCCAGCAGCCAAGAGGCCCCTAGCGGTAGCACAGATACGCAGTATTTT. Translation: CASSQEAPSGSTDTQYF.

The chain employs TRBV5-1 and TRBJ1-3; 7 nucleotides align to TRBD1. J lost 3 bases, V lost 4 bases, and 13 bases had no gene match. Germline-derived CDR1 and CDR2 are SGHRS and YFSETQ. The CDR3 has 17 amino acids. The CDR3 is CASSAGGTATGGNTIYF. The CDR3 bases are TGCGCCAGCAGCGCGGGTGGGACAGCTACCGGTGGAAACACCATATATTTT.

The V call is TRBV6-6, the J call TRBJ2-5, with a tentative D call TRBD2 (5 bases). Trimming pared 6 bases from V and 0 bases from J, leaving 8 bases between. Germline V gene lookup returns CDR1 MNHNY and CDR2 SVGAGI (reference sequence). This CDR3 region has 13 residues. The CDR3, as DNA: TGTGCCAGCAGCCCGGGGTACCAAGAGACCCAGTACTTC. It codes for CASSPGYQETQYF.

The CDR3 coding sequence is TGTGCTAGTGGTTTGGTTGGGTCCTTAAGAGGGGAGACCCAGTACTTC. Encoded protein: CASGLVGSLRGETQYF. The gene calls are TRBV12-5 and TRBJ2-5; tentatively, D is TRBD2 (5 bases). Per the germline V gene, CDR1 is LGHNT and CDR2 is FRNRAP. The germline V and J ends were trimmed by 0 bases and 5 bases, with 16 bases remaining between them. The CDR3 is 16 amino acids.

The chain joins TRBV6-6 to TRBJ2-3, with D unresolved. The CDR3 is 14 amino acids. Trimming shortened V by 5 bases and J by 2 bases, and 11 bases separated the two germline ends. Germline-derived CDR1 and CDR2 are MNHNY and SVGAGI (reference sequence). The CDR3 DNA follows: TGTGCCAGCAGTCCGGTTCTTTCCACAGATACGCAGTATTTT. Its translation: CASSPVLSTDTQYF.